A single sample gave rise to the 3 T cell receptor beta chains below, sequenced in a study of shared clonotypes between healthy human individuals. Repertoires were generated with immunoSEQ multiplex PCR, while TCRdb's copy carries only in-frame clones and drops some. The table has around 940,000 clones, 76% seen once. The material sequenced was memory CD4+ T cells sorted from blood. Specified subset: CD45RA-negative fraction. All receptors derive from a man between 18 and 29 years old in good health.

A few counts support this clone. J is TRBJ1-1 and V is TRBV21-1. TRBV21-1 is assigned pseudogene status. The CDR3 totals 17 residues. CDR3 coding DNA: TGTGCCAGCAGCAGCCGAACCAGAACCCGGATGAACACTGAAGCTTTCTTT. Translation: CASSSRTRTRMNTEAFF.

The chain uses TRBV18 and TRBJ2-7; 9 bases line up with TRBD1. CDR1 and CDR2 (germline): KGHSH, LQKENI. The V and J ends lost 0 bases and 7 bases, in that order; junction bases with no gene match: 4. The CDR3 totals 14 residues. For the CDR3, the DNA is TGTGCCAGCTCACCACCGGGACAGGGAGAAGAGCAGTACTTC. This translates into CASSPPGQGEEQYF.

The rearrangement uses TRBV18 and TRBJ1-4; 10 bases map to TRBD1. The V gene's germline CDR1 is KGHSH and CDR2 LQKENI. CDR3 length: 13 residues. V gave up 6 bases and J gave up 8 bases; unmatched junction bases: 3. The CDR3 spells CASSGTGDEKLFF. In DNA form, the CDR3 reads TGTGCCAGCTCCGGGACAGGGGACGAAAAACTGTTTTTT.